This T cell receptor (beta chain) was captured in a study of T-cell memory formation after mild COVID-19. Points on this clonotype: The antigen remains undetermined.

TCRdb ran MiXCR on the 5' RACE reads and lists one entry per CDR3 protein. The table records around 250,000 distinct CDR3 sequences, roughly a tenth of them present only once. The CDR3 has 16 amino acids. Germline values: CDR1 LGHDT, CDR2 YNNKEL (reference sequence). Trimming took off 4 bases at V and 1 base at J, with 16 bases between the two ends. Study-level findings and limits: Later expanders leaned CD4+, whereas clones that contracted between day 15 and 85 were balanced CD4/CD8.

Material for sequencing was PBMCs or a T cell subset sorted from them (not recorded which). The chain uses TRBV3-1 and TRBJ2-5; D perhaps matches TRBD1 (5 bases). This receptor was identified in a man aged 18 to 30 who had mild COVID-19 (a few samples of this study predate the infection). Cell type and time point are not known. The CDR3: CASSPVTQGGQETQYF. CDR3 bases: TGTGCCAGCAGCCCAGTCACTCAGGGCGGCCAAGAGACCCAGTACTTC.